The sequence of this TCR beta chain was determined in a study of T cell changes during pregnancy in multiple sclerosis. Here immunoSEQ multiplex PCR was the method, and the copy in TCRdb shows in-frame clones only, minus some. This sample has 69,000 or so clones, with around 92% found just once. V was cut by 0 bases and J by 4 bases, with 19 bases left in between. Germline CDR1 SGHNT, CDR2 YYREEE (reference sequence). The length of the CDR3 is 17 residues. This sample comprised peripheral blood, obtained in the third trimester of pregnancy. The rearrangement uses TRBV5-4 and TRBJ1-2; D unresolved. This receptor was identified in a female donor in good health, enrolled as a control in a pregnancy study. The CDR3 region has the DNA TGTGCCAGCAGCTTGGCCGGTTTAGAACCAGGCCTCTATGGCTACACCTTC. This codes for CASSLAGLEPGLYGYTF.